The 25 T cell receptor beta chains below come from one sample, sequenced in a study of vaccination effects on CD4 cells after COVID-19. Profiled with immunoSEQ multiplex PCR; TCRdb holds only in-frame clones, not every one. This sample has 25,000 to 35,000 clones, with roughly 70% found just once. On day 10 of culture, CD4+ T cells were separated out. For these receptors, no antigen is known. The starting material was CD4+ T cells from PBMCs cultured without peptide, obtained before COVID-19 vaccination. Receptors originate from a human donor who received a COVID-19 vaccine.

In its sample, this clone was seen a few times. CDR3 nucleotides: TGCGCCAGCAGCCAAGAGACCACCTCAGGAGGACGGGAGCAGTACTTC. Protein product: CASSQETTSGGREQYF. The chain recombines TRBV4-1 with TRBJ2-7; D might be TRBD2 (5 bases). Germline CDR1 and CDR2: MGHRA and YSYEKL. V lost 0 bases, J lost 7 bases, and 19 bases lay in between. The CDR3 spans 16 residues.

The rearrangement joins TRBV6-5 to TRBJ1-4; D unresolved. Per the germline V gene, CDR1 is MNHEY and CDR2 is SVGAGI. Trimming pared 0 bases from V and 8 bases from J, leaving 13 bases between. The CDR3 runs 15 residues. DNA for the CDR3: TGTGCCAGCAGTTACTCGATCTCAGTAGGCGAAAAACTGTTTTTT. As protein: CASSYSISVGEKLFF.

This chain links TRBV5-1 with TRBJ2-2, with 8 bases aligning to TRBD2. The CDR3 runs 15 residues. The V gene end was trimmed by 2 bases and the J gene end by 3 bases; junction bases not matched to a gene: 3. The germline gives CDR1 SGHRS, CDR2 YFSETQ. CDR3 coding DNA: TGCGCCAGCAGCTTCTCAGCGGGGGACACCGGGGAGCTGTTTTTT. Its translation: CASSFSAGDTGELFF. Looking up the rest from reference TRBV5-1 and TRBJ2-2 gives the full variable domain: KAGVTQTPRYLIKTRGQQVTLSCSPISGHRSVSWYQQTPGQGLQFLFEYFSETQRNKGNFPGRFSGRQFSNSRSEMNVSTLELGDSALYLCASSFSAGDTGELFFGEGSRLTVL.

The rearrangement uses TRBV9 and TRBJ2-7, with a possible D match to TRBD2 (6 bases). Germline V gene sequence: CDR1 SGDLS, CDR2 YYNGEE. There are 14 residues in the CDR3. Trimming took off 3 bases at V and 0 bases at J, with 10 bases between the two ends. The CDR3 here is CASSGGGDSYEQYF. CDR3 in DNA: TGTGCCAGCAGCGGGGGCGGGGACTCCTACGAGCAGTACTTC. Supplemented by reference TRBV9 and TRBJ2-7, the full variable domain reads DSGVTQTPKHLITATGQRVTLRCSPRSGDLSVYWYQQSLDQGLQFLIQYYNGEERAKGNILERFSAQQFPDLHSELNLSSLELGDSALYFCASSGGGDSYEQYFGPGTRLTVT.

The chain carries TRBV10-1 and TRBJ1-2, with D possibly matching TRBD1 (6 bases). Deletions cut 0 bases from V and 5 bases from J, with 16 bases between. This CDR3 has 16 amino acids. Germline CDR1 WNHNN, CDR2 SYGVQD (reference sequence). The CDR3 DNA reads as TGCGCCAGCAGTGAGTCGATTGGGGCCACAGGGTATGGCTACACCTTC. As protein: CASSESIGATGYGYTF.

This chain joins TRBV6-5 and TRBJ1-2; the D is unclear. Germline V gives CDR1 MNHEY, CDR2 SVGAGI. The V end was cut by 3 bases, the J end by 4 bases, with 12 bases between. The CDR3 loop spans 14 amino acids. The CDR3 DNA is TGTGCCAGCAGTTATGACGGCGAATTCTATGGCTACACCTTC. Translated, it gives CASSYDGEFYGYTF.

The chain has TRBV25-1 and TRBJ1-3, with no clear D. Germline assignment: CDR1 MGHDK and CDR2 SYGVNS. V was trimmed by 6 bases and J by 2 bases, leaving 8 bases between them. The CDR3 contains 13 residues. CDR3 sequence: CASSPAAGNTIYF. The DNA for the CDR3 is TGTGCCAGCAGCCCGGCCGCTGGAAACACCATATATTTT.

DNA of the CDR3: TGTGCCATCAGTGGGGGGGGAACTCAGCCCCAGCATTTT. It translates to CAISGGGTQPQHF. The chain recombines TRBV10-3 with TRBJ1-5; TRBD1 might be the D (5 bases). V lost 4 bases, J lost 6 bases, and 10 bases lay in between. The CDR3 has 13 amino acids. Germline V gene lookup returns CDR1 ENHRY and CDR2 SYGVKD.

This clone was counted between two and nine times. This chain joins TRBV2 and TRBJ2-2; 7 bases agree with TRBD2. V trimming: 0 bases; J trimming: 7 bases; junction bases outside the gene matches: 11. CDR3 length: 17 residues. From germline, CDR1 is SNHLY and CDR2 FYNNEI. CDR3: CASSEALERGDFGELFF. The CDR3 DNA sequence: TGTGCCAGCAGTGAAGCGCTTGAGCGGGGCGACTTCGGGGAGCTGTTTTTT.

This clone was observed a handful of times. The gene calls are TRBV7-2 and TRBJ2-1; 11 nucleotides match TRBD2. CDR3 size: 14 residues. Germline trimming cut 6 bases from V and 6 bases from J; bases unmatched to any gene: 4. From germline, CDR1 is SGHTA and CDR2 FQGNSA. In DNA form, the CDR3 reads TGTGCCAGCAGGGGGACTAGCGGAACCAATGAGCAGTTCTTC. Translating gives CASRGTSGTNEQFF.

This clone was counted between two and nine times. The chain recombines TRBV10-3 with TRBJ2-2; 9 bases map to TRBD2. CDR3 length: 16 amino acids. CDR1 and CDR2 (germline): ENHRY, SYGVKD. The V gene end was trimmed by 7 bases and the J gene end by 1 base; junction bases not matched to a gene: 7. The CDR3 coding sequence is TGTGCCATCAACCCCGGGACTAGCCTGAACACCGGGGAGCTGTTTTTT. This encodes CAINPGTSLNTGELFF.

The genes are TRBV19 and TRBJ1-5, with D maybe TRBD1 (5 bases). This CDR3 contains 13 residues. The V gene's germline CDR1 is LNHDA and CDR2 SQIVND (reference sequence). With 11 bases removed from V and 3 bases from J, the gap between germline ends came to 14 bases. The CDR3 bases are TGTGCCGCCGCGGGGGGTTCCAATCAGCCCCAGCATTTT. It specifies CAAAGGSNQPQHF.

The chain is built from TRBV6-1 and TRBJ1-2; D remains unclear. CDR1 and CDR2 from the germline V gene are MNHNS and SASEGT. The CDR3 contains 14 residues. V lost 1 base and J lost 5, with 11 bases in between. Here the CDR3 reads CASSEGNRKYGYTF. The CDR3, as DNA: TGTGCCAGCAGTGAAGGGAACAGAAAGTATGGCTACACCTTC.

The chain combines TRBV20-1 with TRBJ2-7; D uncertain. This CDR3 contains 11 residues. The V gene lost 7 bases and the J gene lost 3 bases, with 10 bases spanning the gap. In germline, CDR1 is DFQATT, CDR2 SNEGSKA (reference sequence). CDR3 nucleotides: TGCAGTGTAAAGCGAGACTACGAGCAGTACTTC. It codes for CSVKRDYEQYF.

V gene TRBV5-8 combines with J gene TRBJ1-3; TRBD1 aligns across 12 bases. After removal of 0 bases from V and 2 bases from J, the junction contained 0 bases not matched to a gene. This CDR3 spans 16 amino acids. From germline, CDR1 is SGHTS and CDR2 YDEGEE. The DNA of the CDR3 is TGTGCCAGCAGCTTGGGGGACAGGGGGCCTGGAAACACCATATATTTT. Its translation: CASSLGDRGPGNTIYF.

The chain is built from TRBV2 and TRBJ1-2; weak D call: TRBD1 (5 bases). Trimming shortened V by 7 bases and J by 4 bases, and 16 bases separated the two germline ends. The CDR3 has 14 amino acids. CDR1 and CDR2 from the germline V gene are SNHLY and FYNNEI. The DNA for the CDR3 is TGTGCCAGCACCCTCGGGGGGTTTCCCTATGGCTACACCTTC. This encodes CASTLGGFPYGYTF.

The V gene is TRBV3-1 (or the pseudogene TRBV3-2), the J gene TRBJ1-1; D is possibly TRBD1 (6 bases). The CDR3 has 12 amino acids. Per the germline V gene, CDR1 is LGHDT and CDR2 is YNNKEL (reference sequence). The V and J ends lost 4 bases and 11 bases respectively, with 14 bases between them. The CDR3, as DNA: TGTGCCAGCAGCCTAAGAGTAGGGGGGGCTTTCTTT. Its protein is CASSLRVGGAFF.

The chain carries TRBV18 and TRBJ1-3, with D possibly matching TRBD1 (6 bases). The V gene's germline CDR1 is KGHSH and CDR2 LQKENI. The CDR3 sequence is 15 residues long. Trimming stripped 3 bases from V and 4 bases from J, with 13 bases between. CDR3 bases: TGTGCCAGCTCACCGGGGGGGCCCGCAGGAAACACCATATATTTT. As protein: CASSPGGPAGNTIYF. Drawing the rest from reference TRBV18 and TRBJ1-3, the complete variable domain is NAGVMQNPRHLVRRRGQEARLRCSPMKGHSHVYWYRQLPEEGLKFMVYLQKENIIDESGMPKERFSAEFPKEGPSILRIQQVVRGDSAAYFCASSPGGPAGNTIYFGEGSWLTVV.

The chain couples TRBV12-3 or TRBV12-4 to TRBJ1-2; D is ambiguous. V dropped 7 bases and J dropped 2 bases, with 11 bases sitting between them. CDR3 length equals 13 residues. CDR3 residues: CASTWGENYGYTF. CDR3 sequence (DNA): TGTGCCAGCACCTGGGGAGAGAACTATGGCTACACCTTC.

The chain has TRBV14 and TRBJ1-6; D is possibly TRBD1 (5 bases). Germline lookup yields CDR1 SGHDN and CDR2 FVKESK. Trimming removed 6 bases from V and 8 bases from J, with 11 bases in between. The CDR3 loop spans 13 amino acids. The CDR3 loop is CASSMGVYSPLHF. CDR3 sequence (DNA): TGTGCCAGCAGTATGGGGGTGTATTCACCCCTCCACTTT.

This clone has only a few counts. The chain links TRBV6-5 to TRBJ1-1; 8 bases align to TRBD1. J was trimmed by 1 base and V by 7 bases; bases with no gene match: 5. This CDR3 comprises 14 residues. The germline V gene encodes CDR1 MNHEY and CDR2 SVGAGI. CDR3 residues: CASTPDRGNTEAFF. The CDR3 bases are TGTGCCAGCACCCCTGACAGGGGGAACACTGAAGCTTTCTTT.

The J gene is TRBJ2-1, the V gene TRBV18, with 8 bases matching TRBD2. From germline, CDR1 is KGHSH and CDR2 LQKENI. CDR3 length: 18 residues. The trim removed 6 bases at V and 7 bases at J, leaving 20 bases unmatched. CDR3 amino acids: CASSQVGGGDAAWNEQFF. CDR3 sequence (DNA): TGTGCCAGCTCCCAGGTCGGGGGGGGAGACGCTGCGTGGAATGAGCAGTTCTTC.

V gene TRBV11-3 combines with J gene TRBJ2-1; no definite D call. The CDR3 length is 13 residues. Germline loops: CDR1 SGHNT, CDR2 YENEEA. Between the trimmed V and J ends, which lost 1 base and 6 bases, there was a span of 7 bases. CDR3 in DNA: TGTGCCAGCAGCTTAGCAGAAGGCAATGAGCAGTTCTTC. This translates into CASSLAEGNEQFF.

The V gene is TRBV5-1, the J gene TRBJ2-2, with D maybe TRBD2 (5 bases). This CDR3 has 17 residues. The V end was cut by 5 bases, the J end by 0 bases, with 17 bases between. Looked up from germline, CDR1 is SGHRS and CDR2 is YFSETQ. CDR3: CASSGGPMSSNTGELFF. In nucleotides, the CDR3 is TGCGCCAGCAGTGGCGGGCCCATGTCGTCGAACACCGGGGAGCTGTTTTTT.

This chain joins TRBV14 and TRBJ1-3; D gene unclear. V lost 0 bases to trimming and J lost 4 bases, with 4 bases between them. Germline CDR1 is SGHDN and CDR2 is FVKESK. The CDR3 is made up of 13 amino acids. CDR3 loop: CASSQEYGNTIYF. The CDR3 nucleotides read TGTGCCAGCAGCCAAGAATACGGAAACACCATATATTTT.